The 32 T cell receptor beta chains reported below all come from one sample, sequenced in a study of blood T cell repertoires in COVID-19. Assay used: immunoSEQ multiplex PCR; TCRdb lists only in-frame clones, some missing. The sample records fewer than 250,000 clones, around 86% being singletons. The sequencing input was PBMCs or T cells enriched from blood (not recorded which). The receptors originated from a woman in her forties or fifties who had recovered from COVID-19.

The CDR3 is CASSLGGRGENGYTF. CDR3 sequence (DNA): TGTGCCAGCAGCTTGGGGGGCAGGGGGGAAAATGGCTACACCTTC. The chain is built from TRBV5-4 and TRBJ1-2, with 7 bases that match TRBD1. This CDR3 has 15 residues. J lost 6 bases, V lost 0 bases, and 8 bases had no gene match. Germline loops: CDR1 SGHNT, CDR2 YYREEE (reference sequence).

The chain is built from TRBV11-3 and TRBJ1-1; the D gene is possibly TRBD1 (5 bases). CDR1 and CDR2 from the germline V gene are SGHNT and YENEEA. The germline V and J ends were trimmed by 5 bases and 0 bases, with 10 bases remaining between them. CDR3 length: 14 amino acids. CDR3 sequence: CASSVGGMNTEAFF. The CDR3 nucleotides are TGTGCCAGCAGCGTGGGGGGTATGAACACTGAAGCTTTCTTT.

In nucleotides, the CDR3 is TGTGCCAGCAGCCAATCGTCGGGGTCCTACAATGAGCAGTTCTTC. Protein sequence: CASSQSSGSYNEQFF. The V call is TRBV16, the J call TRBJ2-1; TRBD2 is a possible D gene (5 bases). CDR3 length: 15 amino acids. V lost 0 bases, J lost 1 base, and 7 bases lay in between. Germline V gene lookup returns CDR1 KGHSY and CDR2 FQNENV.

The chain is built from TRBV7-2 and TRBJ1-3, with TRBD1 as a possible D gene (6 bases). Germline CDR1 and CDR2: SGHTA and FQGNSA. The ends were cut back, 4 bases at V and 7 bases at J, with 17 bases in the middle. This CDR3 is built from 15 residues. Here the CDR3 DNA reads TGTGCCAGCAGCTCCACGGCACAGGGCTACAACACCATATATTTT. It is translated as CASSSTAQGYNTIYF.

This chain joins TRBV18 and TRBJ1-1; weak D call: TRBD1 (6 bases). The CDR3 totals 15 residues. Trimming cost V 2 bases and J 4 bases, with 14 bases left between them. Germline V lookup: CDR1 KGHSH, CDR2 LQKENI. CDR3 bases: TGTGCCAGCTCACCAACGAATCTAGGGGGCACTGAAGCTTTCTTT. It translates to CASSPTNLGGTEAFF.

The chain combines TRBV10-1 with TRBJ2-1, with TRBD2 identical over 7 bases. Germline V gene sequence: CDR1 WNHNN, CDR2 SYGVQD (reference sequence). V gave up 3 bases and J gave up 1 base; unmatched junction bases: 6. The CDR3 spans 16 residues. CDR3 sequence (DNA): TGCGCCAGCAGTGAATACGCGGGAGTATCCTACAATGAGCAGTTCTTC. Its translation: CASSEYAGVSYNEQFF.

The CDR3 nucleotides read TGTGCCTGGAGGACACGGGAATCCTACGAGCAGTACTTC. Translated, it gives CAWRTRESYEQYF. V usage is TRBV30 and J usage is TRBJ2-7; D may be TRBD2 (5 bases). CDR1 and CDR2 (germline): GTSNPN, SVGIG (reference sequence). The CDR3 consists of 13 residues. V was shortened by 3 bases and J by 1 base, with 10 bases between the two germline ends.

The CDR3: CASRQGVGTEAFF. DNA of the CDR3: TGTGCCAGCCGCCAGGGGGTGGGGACTGAAGCTTTCTTT. The J gene is TRBJ1-1, the V gene TRBV7-3; the match to TRBD1 covers 7 bases. Germline trimming cut 8 bases from V and 5 bases from J; bases unmatched to any gene: 8. The CDR3 sequence is 13 residues long. Germline CDR1 reads SGHTA; CDR2 reads FQGTGA.

In DNA form, the CDR3 reads TGTGCCAGCAGCGTCCAGCGGGATTACGAGCAGTACTTC. Amino acid sequence: CASSVQRDYEQYF. The chain has TRBV14 and TRBJ2-7; 7 nucleotides agree with TRBD2. The germline V gene has CDR1 SGHDN and CDR2 FVKESK. The CDR3 is 13 residues long. V shed 5 bases, J shed 4 bases, and the junction held 5 bases outside the gene matches. Variable domain in full (rest from reference TRBV14 and TRBJ2-7): EAGVTQFPSHSVIEKGQTVTLRCDPISGHDNLYWYRRVMGKEIKFLLHFVKESKQDESGMPNNRFLAERTGGTYSTLKVQPAELEDSGVYFCASSVQRDYEQYFGPGTRLTVT.

The chain is built from TRBV28 and TRBJ1-2; D is possibly TRBD1 (5 bases). Trimming left V 4 bases short and J 4 bases short, with 10 bases between. There are 13 residues in the CDR3. Per germline, CDR1 MDHEN and CDR2 SYDVKM. Here the CDR3 DNA reads TGTGCCAGCAGTTATTCAGGGTCCTATGGCTACACCTTC. Encoded protein: CASSYSGSYGYTF.

This rearrangement joins TRBV11-1 to TRBJ1-2; TRBD1 matches 11 bases. The CDR3 is made up of 15 amino acids. CDR1 is SGHAT and CDR2 is FQDESV in the germline V gene (reference sequence). J was trimmed by 2 bases and V by 4 bases; bases with no gene match: 3. The CDR3 loop reads CASSSGTGGNYGYTF. The CDR3 region has the DNA TGTGCCAGCAGCTCCGGGACAGGGGGAAACTATGGCTACACCTTC.

This clone was picked up a small number of times. The chain has TRBV2 and TRBJ1-2; 7 nucleotides agree with TRBD1. This CDR3 is 16 amino acids long. Germline trimming cut 6 bases from V and 4 bases from J; bases unmatched to any gene: 14. In germline, CDR1 is SNHLY, CDR2 FYNNEI. As DNA, the CDR3 is TGTGCCAGCAGCCTTAACAGGGGCTTGGACCTCTATGGCTACACCTTC. Protein product: CASSLNRGLDLYGYTF.

The V gene is TRBV27, the J gene TRBJ1-6; D is undetermined. CDR1 MNHEY and CDR2 SMNVEV come from the germline V gene (reference sequence). V lost 5 bases and J 2 bases, leaving 13 bases between the germline ends. The CDR3 consists of 16 residues. Here the CDR3 reads CASSPRWATYNSPLHF. The CDR3 DNA follows: TGTGCCAGCAGTCCCCGGTGGGCCACCTATAATTCACCCCTCCACTTT.

V and J are TRBV4-3 and TRBJ1-1, with TRBD1 as a possible D gene (5 bases). Germline V gives CDR1 LGHNA, CDR2 YSLEER. The CDR3 is made up of 14 amino acids. Trimming left V 2 bases short and J 6 bases short, with 13 bases between. The CDR3 here is CASSQTGSRSEAFF. CDR3 bases: TGCGCCAGCAGCCAAACAGGTTCCCGATCTGAAGCTTTCTTT.

The V and J genes are TRBV3-1 (or the pseudogene TRBV3-2) and TRBJ1-2; D call uncertain. Germline V gene sequence: CDR1 LGHDT, CDR2 YNNKEL (reference sequence). The CDR3 consists of 14 residues. V lost 1 base and J 7 bases, leaving 13 bases between the germline ends. CDR3 DNA sequence: TGTGCCAGCAGCCAAGTTAGCTCGCGGTCTGGCTACACCTTC. Protein: CASSQVSSRSGYTF.

The chain is built from TRBV9 and TRBJ1-6, with TRBD1 matching 7 bases. The length of the CDR3 is 15 residues. Per germline, CDR1 SGDLS and CDR2 YYNGEE. J was trimmed by 12 bases and V by 3 bases; bases with no gene match: 12. CDR3 DNA sequence: TGTGCCAGCAGCGAGAACACAGGGGCCTGGGAACCCCTCCACTTT. It codes for CASSENTGAWEPLHF.

This chain links TRBV6-5 with TRBJ2-7, with TRBD2 as a possible D gene (7 bases). The germline V and J ends were trimmed by 0 bases and 2 bases, with 14 bases remaining between them. Germline V gene sequence: CDR1 MNHEY, CDR2 SVGAGI. CDR3 size: 16 residues. In DNA, the CDR3 is TGTGCCAGCAGTTACTCGGGTCGGGGGGCCGCCTACGAGCAGTACTTC. As protein: CASSYSGRGAAYEQYF.

V is TRBV25-1 and J is TRBJ2-1; TRBD1 might be the D (6 bases). Germline assignment: CDR1 MGHDK and CDR2 SYGVNS. CDR3 size: 16 residues. V lost 0 bases to trimming and J lost 2 bases, with 11 bases between them. The CDR3 nucleotides are TGTGCCAGCAGTGAATATGGCACAGGGACCTACAATGAGCAGTTCTTC. It translates to CASSEYGTGTYNEQFF.

This chain connects TRBV29-1 to TRBJ2-3; 14 bases line up with TRBD2. This CDR3 spans 15 amino acids. The germline gives CDR1 SQVTM, CDR2 ANQGSEA. J gave up 6 bases and V 4 bases, and 6 bases lay outside the gene matches. Here the CDR3 reads CSVAGGLAGADTQYF. The CDR3 nucleotides read TGCAGCGTTGCCGGGGGACTAGCGGGAGCTGATACGCAGTATTTT.

The chain carries TRBV3-1 (or the pseudogene TRBV3-2) and TRBJ1-1; 9 bases align to TRBD1. V trimming: 5 bases; J trimming: 6 bases; junction bases outside the gene matches: 7. The germline CDR1 and CDR2 sequences are LGHDT and YNNKEL (reference sequence). The CDR3 runs 14 residues. CDR3 protein: CASSNRGLEAEAFF. CDR3 nucleotides: TGTGCCAGCAGCAACAGGGGGCTGGAGGCTGAAGCTTTCTTT.

This rearrangement joins TRBV2 to TRBJ2-5; D ambiguous. Germline CDR1 is SNHLY and CDR2 is FYNNEI. The CDR3 spans 11 residues. The V gene lost 5 bases and the J gene lost 4 bases, with 5 bases spanning the gap. The DNA of the CDR3 is TGTGCCAGCAGTAACATAGAGACCCAGTACTTC. This gives the protein CASSNIETQYF.

J is TRBJ1-5 and V is TRBV14, with D unclear. Germline assignment: CDR1 SGHDN and CDR2 FVKESK. This CDR3 has 13 amino acids. V lost 2 bases to trimming and J lost 2 bases, with 4 bases between them. Written as DNA, the CDR3 is TGTGCCAGCAGCCAATCGGGCAATCAGCCCCAGCATTTT. Residues: CASSQSGNQPQHF.

The chain employs TRBV4-3 and TRBJ1-3; no firm D call. The CDR3 spans 16 residues. V lost 0 bases and J 0 bases, leaving 9 bases between the germline ends. From germline, CDR1 is LGHNA and CDR2 YSLEER. In DNA form, the CDR3 reads TGCGCCAGCAGCCAAGATCCTTCCCGCTCTGGAAACACCATATATTTT. Amino acid sequence: CASSQDPSRSGNTIYF.

In its sample, this clone was seen a few times. The chain employs TRBV5-1 and TRBJ2-1; possible D gene TRBD1, 6 bases. Between the trimmed V and J ends, which lost 0 bases and 4 bases, there was a span of 11 bases. The CDR3 consists of 15 residues. The V gene's germline CDR1 is SGHRS and CDR2 YFSETQ. The CDR3 loop reads CASSLDRVAYNEQFF. The DNA for the CDR3 is TGCGCCAGCAGCTTGGACAGGGTCGCTTACAATGAGCAGTTCTTC.

The chain links TRBV12-3 or TRBV12-4 to TRBJ2-1; maybe TRBD2 (5 bases). V was clipped by 3 bases and J by 6 bases, with 9 bases between them. CDR3 length: 13 residues. The CDR3 nucleotides read TGTGCCAGCAGTTTCGGGGTTTTCAATGAGCAGTTCTTC. Its translation is CASSFGVFNEQFF.

The genes are TRBV4-2 and TRBJ2-7; 9 bases agree with TRBD1. Germline CDR1 LGHNA, CDR2 YNFKEQ. This CDR3 is 20 amino acids long. Trimming took 1 base from V and 0 from J; bases not matched to a gene: 16. In nucleotides, the CDR3 is TGTGCCAGCAGCCAAGGGTTTGGGGACAGGGAGCTAAGGAGCTCCTACGAGCAGTACTTC. Protein sequence: CASSQGFGDRELRSSYEQYF.

The V call is TRBV27, the J call TRBJ1-5; 8 bases fit TRBD1. J was trimmed by 10 bases and V by 4 bases; bases with no gene match: 6. This CDR3 has 13 residues. Per germline, CDR1 MNHEY and CDR2 SMNVEV (reference sequence). This chain's CDR3 is CASSSTGVGPQHF. The CDR3 region has the DNA TGTGCCAGCAGTTCGACAGGGGTGGGTCCCCAGCATTTT.

J is TRBJ2-1 and V is TRBV7-9; D not certain. Germline CDR1 reads SEHNR; CDR2 reads FQNEAQ (reference sequence). This CDR3 is built from 14 residues. V was trimmed by 6 bases and J by 7 bases, leaving 16 bases between them. The chain's CDR3 is CASSPVFVSNEQFF. The CDR3 nucleotides read TGTGCCAGCAGTCCAGTCTTCGTTTCGAATGAGCAGTTCTTC.

The V and J genes are TRBV27 and TRBJ2-1; 9 bases agree with TRBD2. The V gene end was trimmed by 3 bases and the J gene end by 5 bases; junction bases not matched to a gene: 2. Looked up from germline, CDR1 is MNHEY and CDR2 is SMNVEV (reference sequence). The CDR3 has 14 residues. The CDR3 bases are TGTGCCAGCAGTTTTCTAGCGGGACACAATGAGCAGTTCTTC. Translation: CASSFLAGHNEQFF.

This chain links TRBV28 with TRBJ1-5; 9 bases fit TRBD1. The CDR3 has 16 residues. From germline, CDR1 is MDHEN and CDR2 SYDVKM. V shed 2 bases, J shed 4 bases, and the junction held 6 bases outside the gene matches. CDR3 sequence (DNA): TGTGCCAGCAGTTTAAGGGGACAGGGCCCTAATCAGCCCCAGCATTTT. It yields the protein CASSLRGQGPNQPQHF.

The V and J genes are TRBV19 and TRBJ2-7; a weak D match, TRBD1 (6 bases). V was cut by 5 bases and J by 4 bases, with 15 bases left in between. Germline CDR1 reads LNHDA; CDR2 reads SQIVND (reference sequence). The CDR3 sequence is 14 residues long. The CDR3 nucleotides read TGTGCCAGTAGTCCCAGACAGGCTCAGTACGAGCAGTACTTC. Amino acid sequence: CASSPRQAQYEQYF.

The V call is TRBV7-2, the J call TRBJ2-6; maybe TRBD1 (6 bases). Germline V gene data show CDR1 as SGHTA and CDR2 as FQGNSA. The CDR3 has 18 residues. The germline V and J ends were trimmed by 5 bases and 1 base, with 18 bases remaining between them. The CDR3 reads CASSPGQPRNSGANVLTF. The CDR3 region has the DNA TGTGCCAGCAGCCCCGGACAGCCGCGCAATTCTGGGGCCAACGTCCTGACTTTC. Filled out from reference TRBV7-2 and TRBJ2-6, the complete variable domain reads GAGVSQSPSNKVTEKGKDVELRCDPISGHTALYWYRQSLGQGLEFLIYFQGNSAPDKSGLPSDRFSAERTGGSVSTLTIQRTQQEDSAVYLCASSPGQPRNSGANVLTFGAGSRLTVL.